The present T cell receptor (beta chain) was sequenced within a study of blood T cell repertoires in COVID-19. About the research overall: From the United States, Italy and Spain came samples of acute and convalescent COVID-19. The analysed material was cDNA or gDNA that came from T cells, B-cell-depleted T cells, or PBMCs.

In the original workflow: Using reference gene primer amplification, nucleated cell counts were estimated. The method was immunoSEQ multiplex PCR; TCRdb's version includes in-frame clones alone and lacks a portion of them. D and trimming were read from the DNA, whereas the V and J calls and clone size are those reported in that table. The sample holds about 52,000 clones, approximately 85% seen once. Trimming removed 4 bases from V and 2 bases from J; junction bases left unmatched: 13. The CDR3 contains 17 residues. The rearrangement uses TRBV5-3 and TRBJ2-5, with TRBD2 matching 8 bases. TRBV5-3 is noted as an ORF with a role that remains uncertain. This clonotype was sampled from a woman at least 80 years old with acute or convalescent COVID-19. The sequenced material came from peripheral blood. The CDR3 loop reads CARSTSPPGLVQETQYF. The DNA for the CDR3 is TGTGCCAGAAGCACCTCTCCTCCGGGACTAGTACAAGAGACCCAGTACTTC.